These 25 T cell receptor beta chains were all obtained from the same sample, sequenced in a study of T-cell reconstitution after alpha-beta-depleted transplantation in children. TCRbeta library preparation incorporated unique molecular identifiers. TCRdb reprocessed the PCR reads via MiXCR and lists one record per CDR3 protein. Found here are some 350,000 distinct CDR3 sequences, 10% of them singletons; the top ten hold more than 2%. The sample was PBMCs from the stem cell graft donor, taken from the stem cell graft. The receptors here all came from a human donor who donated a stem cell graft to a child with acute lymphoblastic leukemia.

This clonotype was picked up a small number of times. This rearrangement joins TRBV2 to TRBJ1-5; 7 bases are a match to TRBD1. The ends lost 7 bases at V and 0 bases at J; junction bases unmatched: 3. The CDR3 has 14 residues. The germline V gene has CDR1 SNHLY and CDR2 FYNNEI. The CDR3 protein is CASNRQGSNQPQHF. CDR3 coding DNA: TGTGCCAGCAACAGACAGGGTAGCAATCAGCCCCAGCATTTT.

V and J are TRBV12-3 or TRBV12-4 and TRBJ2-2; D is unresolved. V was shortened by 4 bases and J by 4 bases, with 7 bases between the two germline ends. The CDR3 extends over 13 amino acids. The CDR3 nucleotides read TGTGCCAGCAGTTCGAGGAGCACCGGGGAGCTGTTTTTT. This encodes CASSSRSTGELFF.

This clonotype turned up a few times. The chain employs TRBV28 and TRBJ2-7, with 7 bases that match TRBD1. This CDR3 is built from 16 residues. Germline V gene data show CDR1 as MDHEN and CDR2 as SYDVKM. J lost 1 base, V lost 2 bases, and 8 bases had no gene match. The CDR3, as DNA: TGTGCCAGCAGTTTACGACAGGGTAGGATGTCCTACGAGCAGTACTTC. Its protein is CASSLRQGRMSYEQYF.

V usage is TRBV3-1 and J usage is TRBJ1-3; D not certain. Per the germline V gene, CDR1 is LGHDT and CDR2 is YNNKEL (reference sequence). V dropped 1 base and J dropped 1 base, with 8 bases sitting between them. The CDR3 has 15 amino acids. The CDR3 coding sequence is TGTGCCAGCAGCCAAGTGCAGGCGTCTGGAAACACCATATATTTT. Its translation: CASSQVQASGNTIYF. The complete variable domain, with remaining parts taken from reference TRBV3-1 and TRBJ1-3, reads DTAVSQTPKYLVTQMGNDKSIKCEQNLGHDTMYWYKQDSKKFLKIMFSYNNKELIINETVPNRFSPKSPDKAHLNLHINSLELGDSAVYFCASSQVQASGNTIYFGEGSWLTVV.

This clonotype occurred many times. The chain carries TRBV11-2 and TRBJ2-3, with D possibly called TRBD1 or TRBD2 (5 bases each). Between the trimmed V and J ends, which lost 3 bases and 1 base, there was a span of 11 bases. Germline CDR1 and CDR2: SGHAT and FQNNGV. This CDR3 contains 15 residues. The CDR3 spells CASSLTRGRTDTQYF. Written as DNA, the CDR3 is TGTGCCAGCAGCTTGACCCGGGGCCGCACAGATACGCAGTATTTT.

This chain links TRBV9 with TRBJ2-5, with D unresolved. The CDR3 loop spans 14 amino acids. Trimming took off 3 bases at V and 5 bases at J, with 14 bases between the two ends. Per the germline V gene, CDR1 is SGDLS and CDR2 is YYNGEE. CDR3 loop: CASSAGLLEETQYF. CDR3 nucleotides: TGTGCCAGCAGCGCCGGGCTCCTAGAGGAGACCCAGTACTTC.

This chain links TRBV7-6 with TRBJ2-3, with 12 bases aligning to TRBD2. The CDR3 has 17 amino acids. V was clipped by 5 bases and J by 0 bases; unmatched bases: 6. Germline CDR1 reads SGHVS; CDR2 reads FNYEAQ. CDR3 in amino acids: CASSPWTSGTSTDTQYF. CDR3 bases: TGTGCCAGCAGCCCCTGGACTAGCGGGACTAGCACAGATACGCAGTATTTT. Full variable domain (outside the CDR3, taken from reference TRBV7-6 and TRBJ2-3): GAGVSQSPRYKVTKRGQDVALRCDPISGHVSLYWYRQALGQGPEFLTYFNYEAQQDKSGLPNDRFSAERPEGSISTLTIQRTEQRDSAMYRCASSPWTSGTSTDTQYFGPGTRLTVL.

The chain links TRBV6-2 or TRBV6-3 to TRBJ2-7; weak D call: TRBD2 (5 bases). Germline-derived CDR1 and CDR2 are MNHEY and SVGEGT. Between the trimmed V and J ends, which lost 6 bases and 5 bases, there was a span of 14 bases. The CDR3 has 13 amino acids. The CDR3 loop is CASSRESVHEQYF. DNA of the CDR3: TGTGCCAGCAGCCGGGAAAGCGTCCACGAGCAGTACTTC.

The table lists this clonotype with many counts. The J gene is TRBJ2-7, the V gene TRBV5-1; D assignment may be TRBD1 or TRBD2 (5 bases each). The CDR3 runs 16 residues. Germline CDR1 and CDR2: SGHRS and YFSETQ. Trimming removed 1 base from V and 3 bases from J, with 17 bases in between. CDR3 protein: CASSLYGGTAFYEQYF. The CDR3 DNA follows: TGCGCCAGCAGCTTGTACGGTGGGACGGCGTTCTACGAGCAGTACTTC.

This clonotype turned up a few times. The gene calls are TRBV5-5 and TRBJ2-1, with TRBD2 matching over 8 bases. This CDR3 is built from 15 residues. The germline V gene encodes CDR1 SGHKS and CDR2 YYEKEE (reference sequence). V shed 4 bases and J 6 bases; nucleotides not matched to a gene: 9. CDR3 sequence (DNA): TGTGCCAGCAGCGCCTCCGGGACTAGAGGCAATGAGCAGTTCTTC. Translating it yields CASSASGTRGNEQFF.

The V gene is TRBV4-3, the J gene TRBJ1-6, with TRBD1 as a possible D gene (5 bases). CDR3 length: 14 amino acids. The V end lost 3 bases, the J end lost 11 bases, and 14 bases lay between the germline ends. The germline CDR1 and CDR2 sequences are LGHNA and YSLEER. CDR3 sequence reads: CASSQARDVTPLHF. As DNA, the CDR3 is TGCGCCAGCAGCCAGGCCCGGGACGTGACACCCCTCCACTTT.

The CDR3 DNA follows: TGTGCCAGCAGCCAGGACTTAGCGGGACTAGCGTCGAGCACAGATACGCAGTATTTT. Translating gives CASSQDLAGLASSTDTQYF. This chain joins TRBV4-2 and TRBJ2-3; 10 bases line up with TRBD2. This CDR3 is built from 19 residues. CDR1 and CDR2 (germline): LGHNA, YNFKEQ. Trimming at V came to 3 bases and at J to 0 bases, leaving 12 bases not matched to a gene.

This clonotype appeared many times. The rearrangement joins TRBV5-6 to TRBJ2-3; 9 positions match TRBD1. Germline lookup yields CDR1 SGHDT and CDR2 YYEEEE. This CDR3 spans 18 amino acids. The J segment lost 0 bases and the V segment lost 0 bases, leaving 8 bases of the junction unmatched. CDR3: CASSLDSGGTGSTDTQYF. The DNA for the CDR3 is TGTGCCAGCAGCTTGGATAGTGGTGGGACAGGGAGCACAGATACGCAGTATTTT.

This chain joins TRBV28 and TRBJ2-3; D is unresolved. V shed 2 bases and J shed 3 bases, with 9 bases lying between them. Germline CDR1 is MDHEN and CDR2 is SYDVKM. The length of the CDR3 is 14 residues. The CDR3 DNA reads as TGTGCCAGCAGTTTACAAGACCCAACAGATACGCAGTATTTT. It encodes CASSLQDPTDTQYF.

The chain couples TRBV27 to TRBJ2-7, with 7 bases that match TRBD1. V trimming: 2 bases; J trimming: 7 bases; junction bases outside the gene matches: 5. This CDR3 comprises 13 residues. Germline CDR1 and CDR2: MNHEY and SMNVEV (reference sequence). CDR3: CASSLATGFEQYF. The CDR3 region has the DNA TGTGCCAGCAGTTTAGCGACAGGGTTTGAGCAGTACTTC.

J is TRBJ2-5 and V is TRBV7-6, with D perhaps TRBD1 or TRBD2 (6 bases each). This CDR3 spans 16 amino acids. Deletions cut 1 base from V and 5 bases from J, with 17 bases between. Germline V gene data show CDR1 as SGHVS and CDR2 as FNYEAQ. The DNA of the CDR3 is TGTGCCAGCAGCTTAGGGGAACGGGGGCGGATGGAGACCCAGTACTTC. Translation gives CASSLGERGRMETQYF.

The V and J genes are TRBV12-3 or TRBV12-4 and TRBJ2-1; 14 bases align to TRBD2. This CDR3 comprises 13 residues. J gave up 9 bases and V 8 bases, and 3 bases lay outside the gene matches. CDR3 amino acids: CASATSGRGEQFF. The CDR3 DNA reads TGTGCCAGCGCGACTAGCGGGAGGGGTGAGCAGTTCTTC.

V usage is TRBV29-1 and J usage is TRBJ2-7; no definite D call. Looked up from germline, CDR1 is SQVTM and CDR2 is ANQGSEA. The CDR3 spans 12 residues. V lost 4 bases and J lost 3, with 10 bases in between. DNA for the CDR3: TGCAGCGTTGGAGGACCCATCTACGAGCAGTACTTC. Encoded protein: CSVGGPIYEQYF.

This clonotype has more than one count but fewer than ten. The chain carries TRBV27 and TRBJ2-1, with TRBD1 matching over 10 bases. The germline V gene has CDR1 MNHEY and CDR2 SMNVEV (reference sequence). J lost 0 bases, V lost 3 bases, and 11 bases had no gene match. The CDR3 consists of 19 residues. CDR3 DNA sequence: TGTGCCAGCAGTTTGACAGGGGGCTTACAATCATTCTCCTACAATGAGCAGTTCTTC. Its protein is CASSLTGGLQSFSYNEQFF.

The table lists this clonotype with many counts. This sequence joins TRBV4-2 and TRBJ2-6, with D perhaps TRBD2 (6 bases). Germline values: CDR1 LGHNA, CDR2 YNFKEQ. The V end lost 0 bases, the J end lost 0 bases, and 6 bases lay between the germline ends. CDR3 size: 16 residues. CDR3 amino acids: CASSQEGLSGANVLTF. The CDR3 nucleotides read TGTGCCAGCAGCCAAGAGGGACTCTCTGGGGCCAACGTCCTGACTTTC.

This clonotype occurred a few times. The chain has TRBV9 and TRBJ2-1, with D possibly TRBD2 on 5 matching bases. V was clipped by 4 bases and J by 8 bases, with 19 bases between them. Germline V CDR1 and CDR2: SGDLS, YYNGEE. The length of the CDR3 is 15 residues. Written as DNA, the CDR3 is TGTGCCAGCAGCCCCGGCTCCCCGGGGTACGATGAGCAGTTCTTC. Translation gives CASSPGSPGYDEQFF.

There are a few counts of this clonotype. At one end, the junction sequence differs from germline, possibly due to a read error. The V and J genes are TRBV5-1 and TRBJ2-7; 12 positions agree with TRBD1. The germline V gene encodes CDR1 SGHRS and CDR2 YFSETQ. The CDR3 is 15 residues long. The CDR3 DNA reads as TGCGCCAGCCGCTTGGGGACAGGGGGCATCTACGAGCAGTACTTC. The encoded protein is CASRLGTGGIYEQYF.

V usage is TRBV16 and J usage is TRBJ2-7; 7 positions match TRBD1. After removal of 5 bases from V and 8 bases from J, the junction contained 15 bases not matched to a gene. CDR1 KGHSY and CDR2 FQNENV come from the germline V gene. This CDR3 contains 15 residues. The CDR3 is CASSFRWGQRDQQYF. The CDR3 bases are TGTGCCAGCAGCTTTCGTTGGGGACAGAGAGACCAGCAGTACTTC.

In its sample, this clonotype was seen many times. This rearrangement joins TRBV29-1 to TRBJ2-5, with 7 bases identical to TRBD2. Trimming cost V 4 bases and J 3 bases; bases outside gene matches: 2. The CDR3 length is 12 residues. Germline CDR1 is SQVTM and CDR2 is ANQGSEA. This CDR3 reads CSVVAGEETQYF. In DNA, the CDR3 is TGCAGCGTTGTTGCGGGAGAAGAGACCCAGTACTTC.

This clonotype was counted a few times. This CDR3 reads CASFSPGQENEQYF. CDR3 nucleotide sequence: TGTGCCAGCTTTTCGCCGGGACAGGAGAACGAGCAGTACTTC. The rearrangement links TRBV27 to TRBJ2-7; 8 bases are a match to TRBD1. This CDR3 is built from 14 residues. Germline V gives CDR1 MNHEY, CDR2 SMNVEV (reference sequence). The junction had 11 bases not matched to a gene; V was cut back by 8 bases and J by 5 bases.